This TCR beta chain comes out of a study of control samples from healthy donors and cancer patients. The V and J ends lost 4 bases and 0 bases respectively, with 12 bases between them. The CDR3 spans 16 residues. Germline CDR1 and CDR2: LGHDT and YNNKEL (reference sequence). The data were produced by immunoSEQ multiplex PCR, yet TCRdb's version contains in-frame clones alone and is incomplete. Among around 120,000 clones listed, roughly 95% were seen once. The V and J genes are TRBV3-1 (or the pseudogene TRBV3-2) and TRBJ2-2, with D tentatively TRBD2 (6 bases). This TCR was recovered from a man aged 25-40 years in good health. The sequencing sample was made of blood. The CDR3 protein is CASSPWAGSNTGELFF. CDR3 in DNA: TGTGCCAGCAGCCCTTGGGCGGGGTCGAACACCGGGGAGCTGTTTTTT.